A selection of T cell receptor beta chains follows, all from one sample in a study of blood T cells in healthy people across ages. Using its own MiXCR run on the 5' RACE reads, TCRdb lists one record per CDR3 protein. The sample has 1.5 million to 1.8 million distinct CDR3 sequences; under 55% are singletons. The sample comprised blood. The receptor source for this set is a woman aged 18-30 years in good health. The CDR3 runs from the conserved cysteine through the conserved F or W. A D gene is named only where the DNA matches it firmly. Where a row states a size, it is once, few, many or the class of an expanded clone; other rows omit it.

J gene	clone size	CDR3 length	V gene	D gene	CDR3 DNA	CDR3 protein
TRBJ2-2	few	16	TRBV5-1	-	TGCGCCAGCAGCTTGCTAGGTGACGCGAACACCGGGGAGCTGTTTTTT	CASSLLGDANTGELFF
TRBJ2-1	few	15	TRBV4-1	-	TGCGCCAGCAGCCAAGAGATTACAGGCTACAATGAGCAGTTCTTC	CASSQEITGYNEQFF
TRBJ1-5	-	15	TRBV7-8	-	TGTGCCAGCAGCCTTACAGGGATGAGCAATCAGCCCCAGCATTTT	CASSLTGMSNQPQHF
TRBJ2-1	-	17	TRBV15	TRBD2	TGTGCCACCAGCAGAGAAACTAGCGGGAGGCAGCGCAATGAGCAGTTCTTC	CATSRETSGRQRNEQFF
TRBJ1-2	-	13	TRBV12-3/TRBV12-4	TRBD1	TGTGCCAGCAGTCGACGACAGGGGGGTGGCTACACCTTC	CASSRRQGGGYTF
TRBJ1-2	few	15	TRBV4-3	-	TGCGCCAGCAGCCAAGTAGGGGGGATTAACTATGGCTACACCTTC	CASSQVGGINYGYTF
TRBJ1-2	few	13	TRBV6-1	-	TGTGCCAGCAGTGAAGCACCTCCGGGAGGCTACACCTTC	CASSEAPPGGYTF
TRBJ1-1	few	14	TRBV4-3	-	TGCGCCAGCAGCCACGCCACAGGGTACACTGAAGCTTTCTTT	CASSHATGYTEAFF
TRBJ1-5	-	16	TRBV5-5	TRBD1	TGTGCCAGCAGCTTAGACAGGGCTCCGAGCAATCAGCCCCAGCATTTT	CASSLDRAPSNQPQHF
TRBJ2-1	-	16	TRBV5-1	TRBD1	TGCGCCAGCAGCCTAGGACAGGGCCAGGGGGCAGGTGCGCAGTTCTTC	CASSLGQGQGAGAQFF
TRBJ2-1	few	16	TRBV27	TRBD2	TGTGCCAGCAGCCTCGGGGGGACGGGGGTTTTGAATGAGCAGTTCTTC	CASSLGGTGVLNEQFF
TRBJ2-3	few	16	TRBV27	TRBD2	TGTGCCAGCAGTTTTGCTAGCGGAGGGGGCACAGATACGCAGTATTTT	CASSFASGGGTDTQYF
TRBJ2-1	-	16	TRBV7-3	TRBD2	TGTGCCAGCAGCTTAATAGCGGGAGGAACCTACAATGAGCAGTTCTTC	CASSLIAGGTYNEQFF
TRBJ2-7	-	15	TRBV7-2	TRBD2	TGTGCCAGCAGCTTGAGGACTAGCGGTACCGACGAGCAGTACTTC	CASSLRTSGTDEQYF
TRBJ2-1	-	18	TRBV3-1	TRBD2	TGTGCCAGCAGCCAAGAGGGACTAGCGGGGGGTTTCTACAATGAGCAGTTCTTC	CASSQEGLAGGFYNEQFF